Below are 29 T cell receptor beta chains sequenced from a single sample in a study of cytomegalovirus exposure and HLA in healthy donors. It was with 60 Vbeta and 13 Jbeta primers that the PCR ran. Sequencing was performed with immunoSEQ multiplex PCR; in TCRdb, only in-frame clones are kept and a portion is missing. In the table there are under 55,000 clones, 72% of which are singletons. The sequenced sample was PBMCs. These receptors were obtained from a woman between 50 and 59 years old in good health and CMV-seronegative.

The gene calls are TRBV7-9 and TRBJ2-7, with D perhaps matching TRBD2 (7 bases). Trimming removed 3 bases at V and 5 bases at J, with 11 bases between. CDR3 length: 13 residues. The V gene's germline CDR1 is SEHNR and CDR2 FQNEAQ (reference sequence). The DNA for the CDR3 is TGTGCCAGCAGCTTCGCGGGGGCTGACGAGCAGTACTTC. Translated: CASSFAGADEQYF.

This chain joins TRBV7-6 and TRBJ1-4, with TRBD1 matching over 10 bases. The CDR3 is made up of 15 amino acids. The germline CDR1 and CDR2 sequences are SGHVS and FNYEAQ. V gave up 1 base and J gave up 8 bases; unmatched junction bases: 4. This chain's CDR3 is CASSLGQGAWEKLFF. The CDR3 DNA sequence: TGTGCCAGCAGCTTAGGACAGGGGGCATGGGAAAAACTGTTTTTT.

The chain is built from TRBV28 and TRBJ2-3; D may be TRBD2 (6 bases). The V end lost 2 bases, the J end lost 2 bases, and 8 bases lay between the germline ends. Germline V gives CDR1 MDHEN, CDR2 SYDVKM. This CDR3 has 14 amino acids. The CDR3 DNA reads TGTGCCAGCAGTTTAGCGGGATACACAGATACGCAGTATTTT. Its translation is CASSLAGYTDTQYF. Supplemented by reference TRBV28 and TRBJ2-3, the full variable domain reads DVKVTQSSRYLVKRTGEKVFLECVQDMDHENMFWYRQDPGLGLRLIYFSYDVKMKEKGDIPEGYSVSREKKERFSLILESASTNQTSMYLCASSLAGYTDTQYFGPGTRLTVL.

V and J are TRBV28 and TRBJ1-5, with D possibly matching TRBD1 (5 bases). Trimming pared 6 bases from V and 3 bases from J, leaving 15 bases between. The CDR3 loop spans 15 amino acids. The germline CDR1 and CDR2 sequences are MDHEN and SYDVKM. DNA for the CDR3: TGTGCCAGCAGGGCCGGGGCGGGAAACAATCAGCCCCAGCATTTT. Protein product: CASRAGAGNNQPQHF. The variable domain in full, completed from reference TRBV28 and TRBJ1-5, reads DVKVTQSSRYLVKRTGEKVFLECVQDMDHENMFWYRQDPGLGLRLIYFSYDVKMKEKGDIPEGYSVSREKKERFSLILESASTNQTSMYLCASRAGAGNNQPQHFGDGTRLSIL.

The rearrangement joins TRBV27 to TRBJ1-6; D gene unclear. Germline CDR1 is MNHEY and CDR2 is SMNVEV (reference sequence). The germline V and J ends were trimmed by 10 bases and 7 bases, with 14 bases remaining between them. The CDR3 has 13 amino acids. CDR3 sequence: CATSRALNSPLHF. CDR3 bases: TGTGCCACCTCCCGCGCCCTAAATTCACCCCTCCACTTT.

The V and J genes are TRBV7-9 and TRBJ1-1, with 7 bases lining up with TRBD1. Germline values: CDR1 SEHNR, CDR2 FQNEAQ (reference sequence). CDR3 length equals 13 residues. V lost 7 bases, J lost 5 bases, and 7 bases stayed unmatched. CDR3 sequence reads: CASNLGGRTEAFF. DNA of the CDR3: TGTGCCAGCAACCTAGGGGGCAGGACTGAAGCTTTCTTT.

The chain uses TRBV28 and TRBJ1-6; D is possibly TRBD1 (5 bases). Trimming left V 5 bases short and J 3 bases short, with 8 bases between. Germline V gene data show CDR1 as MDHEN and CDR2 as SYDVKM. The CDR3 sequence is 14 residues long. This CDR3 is CASSEDSYNSPLHF. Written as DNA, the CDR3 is TGTGCCAGCAGTGAAGACAGCTATAATTCACCCCTCCACTTT.

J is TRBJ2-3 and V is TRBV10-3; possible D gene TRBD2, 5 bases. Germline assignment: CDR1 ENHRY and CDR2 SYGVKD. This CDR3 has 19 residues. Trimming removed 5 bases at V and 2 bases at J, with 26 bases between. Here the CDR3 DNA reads TGTGCCATCAGTTCCCCCGATGGACTGGCTAGCACCTCCACAGATACGCAGTATTTT. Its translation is CAISSPDGLASTSTDTQYF.

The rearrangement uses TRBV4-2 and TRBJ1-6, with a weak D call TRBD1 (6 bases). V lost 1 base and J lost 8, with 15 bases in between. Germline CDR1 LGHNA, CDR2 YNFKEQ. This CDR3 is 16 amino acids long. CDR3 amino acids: CASSQVPRQAHSPLHF. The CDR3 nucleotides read TGTGCCAGCAGCCAAGTCCCTAGACAGGCACATTCACCCCTCCACTTT.

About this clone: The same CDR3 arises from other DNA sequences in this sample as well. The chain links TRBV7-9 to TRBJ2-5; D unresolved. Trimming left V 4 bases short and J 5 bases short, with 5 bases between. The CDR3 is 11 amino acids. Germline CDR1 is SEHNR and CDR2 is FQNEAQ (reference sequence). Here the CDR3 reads CASSSRETQYF. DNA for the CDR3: TGTGCCAGCAGCTCGCGGGAGACCCAGTACTTC. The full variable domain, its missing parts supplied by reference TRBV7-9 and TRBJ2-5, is DTGVSQNPRHKITKRGQNVTFRCDPISEHNRLYWYRQTLGQGPEFLTYFQNEAQLEKSRLLSDRFSAERPKGSFSTLEIQRTEQGDSAMYLCASSSRETQYFGPGTRLLVL.

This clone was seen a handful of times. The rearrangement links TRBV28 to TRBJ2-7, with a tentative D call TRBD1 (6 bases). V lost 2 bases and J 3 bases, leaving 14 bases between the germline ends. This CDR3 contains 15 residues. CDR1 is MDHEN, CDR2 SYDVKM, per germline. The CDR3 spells CASSLLVDSNYEQYF. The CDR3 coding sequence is TGTGCCAGCAGTTTACTGGTGGACAGCAACTACGAGCAGTACTTC.

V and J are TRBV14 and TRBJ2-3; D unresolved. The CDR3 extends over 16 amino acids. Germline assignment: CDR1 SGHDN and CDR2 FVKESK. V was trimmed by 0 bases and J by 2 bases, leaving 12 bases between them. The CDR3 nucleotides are TGTGCCAGCAGCCAAGACGGCGGTGAGGACACAGATACGCAGTATTTT. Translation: CASSQDGGEDTDTQYF.

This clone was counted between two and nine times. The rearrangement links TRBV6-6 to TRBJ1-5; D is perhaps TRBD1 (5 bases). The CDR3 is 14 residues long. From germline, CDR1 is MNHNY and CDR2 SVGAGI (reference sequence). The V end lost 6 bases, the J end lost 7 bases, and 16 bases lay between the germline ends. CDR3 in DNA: TGTGCCAGCAGCCCTCAGGGAGGTTCCCAGCCCCAGCATTTT. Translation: CASSPQGGSQPQHF.

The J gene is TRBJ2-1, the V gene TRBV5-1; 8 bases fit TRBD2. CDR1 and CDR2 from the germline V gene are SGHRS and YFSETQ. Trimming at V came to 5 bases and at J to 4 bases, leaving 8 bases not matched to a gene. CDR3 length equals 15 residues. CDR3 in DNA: TGCGCCAGCAGATCCAGCGGGGGCACGTACAATGAGCAGTTCTTC. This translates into CASRSSGGTYNEQFF.

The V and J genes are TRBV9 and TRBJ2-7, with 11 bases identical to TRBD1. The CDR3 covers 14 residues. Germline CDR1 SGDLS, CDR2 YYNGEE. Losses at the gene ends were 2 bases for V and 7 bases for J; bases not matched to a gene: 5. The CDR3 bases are TGTGCCAGCAGCGTGGGACAGGGGGTCGCTGAGCAGTACTTC. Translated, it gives CASSVGQGVAEQYF.

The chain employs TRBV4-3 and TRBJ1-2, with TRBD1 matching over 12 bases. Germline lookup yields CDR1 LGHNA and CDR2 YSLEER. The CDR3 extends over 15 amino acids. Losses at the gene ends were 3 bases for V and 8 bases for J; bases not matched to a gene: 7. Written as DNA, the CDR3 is TGCGCCAGCAGCCAGGGGACAGGGGGCGAGAGAGGCTACACCTTC. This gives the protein CASSQGTGGERGYTF.

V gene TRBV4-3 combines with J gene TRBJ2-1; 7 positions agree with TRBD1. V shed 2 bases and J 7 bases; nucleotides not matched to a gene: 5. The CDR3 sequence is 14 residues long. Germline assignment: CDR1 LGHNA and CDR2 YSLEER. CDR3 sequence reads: CASSQMGQSNEQFF. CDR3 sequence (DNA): TGCGCCAGCAGCCAAATGGGACAGTCAAATGAGCAGTTCTTC.

This CDR3 reads CASSRSNEQFF. CDR3 nucleotides: TGTGCCAGCAGTCGCAGTAATGAGCAGTTCTTC. This chain connects TRBV7-8 to TRBJ2-1, with D unclear. Germline loops: CDR1 SGHVS, CDR2 FQNEAQ. The CDR3 is made up of 11 amino acids. Trimming took off 6 bases at V and 7 bases at J, with 7 bases between the two ends. The full variable domain, in which reference TRBV7-8 and TRBJ2-1 provide the parts outside the CDR3, is GAGVSQSPRYKVAKRGQDVALRCDPISGHVSLFWYQQALGQGPEFLTYFQNEAQLDKSGLPSDRFFAERPEGSVSTLKIQRTQQEDSAVYLCASSRSNEQFFGPGTRLTVL.

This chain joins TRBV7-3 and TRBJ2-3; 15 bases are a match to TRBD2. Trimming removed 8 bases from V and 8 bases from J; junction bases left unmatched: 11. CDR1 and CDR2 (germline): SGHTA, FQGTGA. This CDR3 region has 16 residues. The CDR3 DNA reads TGTGCCAGCTCCTCCGGACTAGCGGGGGGGCGTGGTACGCAGTATTTT. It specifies CASSSGLAGGRGTQYF. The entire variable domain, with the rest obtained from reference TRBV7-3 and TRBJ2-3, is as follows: GAGVSQTPSNKVTEKGKYVELRCDPISGHTALYWYRQSLGQGPEFLIYFQGTGAADDSGLPNDRFFAVRPEGSVSTLKIQRTERGDSAVYLCASSSGLAGGRGTQYFGPGTRLTVL.

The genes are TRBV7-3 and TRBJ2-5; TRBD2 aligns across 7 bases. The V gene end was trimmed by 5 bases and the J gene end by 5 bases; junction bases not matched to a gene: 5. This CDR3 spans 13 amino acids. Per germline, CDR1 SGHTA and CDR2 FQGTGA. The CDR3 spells CASSRGVGETQYF. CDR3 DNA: TGTGCCAGCAGCCGGGGGGTTGGCGAGACCCAGTACTTC. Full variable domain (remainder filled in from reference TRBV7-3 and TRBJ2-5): GAGVSQTPSNKVTEKGKYVELRCDPISGHTALYWYRQSLGQGPEFLIYFQGTGAADDSGLPNDRFFAVRPEGSVSTLKIQRTERGDSAVYLCASSRGVGETQYFGPGTRLLVL.

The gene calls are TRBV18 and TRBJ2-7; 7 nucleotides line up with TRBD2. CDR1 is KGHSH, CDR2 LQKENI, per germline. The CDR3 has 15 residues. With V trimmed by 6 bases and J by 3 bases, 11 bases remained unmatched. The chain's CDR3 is CASSLSGGLNYEQYF. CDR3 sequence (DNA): TGTGCCAGCTCTCTCTCGGGGGGTCTAAACTACGAGCAGTACTTC.

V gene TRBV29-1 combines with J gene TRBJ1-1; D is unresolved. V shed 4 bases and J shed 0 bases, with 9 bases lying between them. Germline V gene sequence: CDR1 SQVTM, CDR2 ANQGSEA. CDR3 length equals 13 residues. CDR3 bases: TGCAGCGTTGCCCAGACAATGAACACTGAAGCTTTCTTT. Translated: CSVAQTMNTEAFF.

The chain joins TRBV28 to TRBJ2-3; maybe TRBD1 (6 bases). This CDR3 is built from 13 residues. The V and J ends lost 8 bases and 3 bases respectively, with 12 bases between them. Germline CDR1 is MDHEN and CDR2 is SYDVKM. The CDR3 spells CASVSGQTDTQYF. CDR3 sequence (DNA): TGTGCCAGCGTTTCCGGACAGACAGATACGCAGTATTTT.

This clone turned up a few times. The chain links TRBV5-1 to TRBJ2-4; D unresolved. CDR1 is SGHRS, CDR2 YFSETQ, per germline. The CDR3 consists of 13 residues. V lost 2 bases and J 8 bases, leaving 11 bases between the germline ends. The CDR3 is CASSFLPEDIQYF. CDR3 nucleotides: TGCGCCAGCAGCTTCCTTCCTGAGGACATTCAGTACTTC.

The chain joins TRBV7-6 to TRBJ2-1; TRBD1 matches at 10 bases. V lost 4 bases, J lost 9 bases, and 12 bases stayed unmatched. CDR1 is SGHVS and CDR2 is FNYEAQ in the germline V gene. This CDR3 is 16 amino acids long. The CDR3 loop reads CASSSPGGTGASEQFF. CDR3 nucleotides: TGTGCCAGCAGCTCGCCCGGGGGGACAGGGGCCAGTGAGCAGTTCTTC.

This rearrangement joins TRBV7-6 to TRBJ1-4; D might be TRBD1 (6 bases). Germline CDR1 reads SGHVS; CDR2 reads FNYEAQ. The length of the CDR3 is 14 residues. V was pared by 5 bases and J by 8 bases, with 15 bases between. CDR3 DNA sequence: TGTGCCAGCAGCCAAGACAGGAGGAACGAAAAACTGTTTTTT. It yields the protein CASSQDRRNEKLFF.

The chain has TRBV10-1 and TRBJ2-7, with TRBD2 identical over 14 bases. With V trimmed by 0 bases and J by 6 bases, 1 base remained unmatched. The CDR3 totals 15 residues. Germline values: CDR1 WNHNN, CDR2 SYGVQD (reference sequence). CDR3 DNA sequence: TGCGCCAGCAGTGAGTCGGGACTAGCGGGAGTCGAGCAGTACTTC. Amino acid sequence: CASSESGLAGVEQYF.

This CDR3 reads CASSSGQRNQPQHF. CDR3 coding DNA: TGTGCCAGCAGTTCGGGACAAAGAAATCAGCCCCAGCATTTT. This chain uses TRBV27 with TRBJ1-5; possibly TRBD1 for D (6 bases). The CDR3 length is 14 residues. The V gene's germline CDR1 is MNHEY and CDR2 SMNVEV (reference sequence). V was clipped by 4 bases and J by 4 bases, with 11 bases between them.

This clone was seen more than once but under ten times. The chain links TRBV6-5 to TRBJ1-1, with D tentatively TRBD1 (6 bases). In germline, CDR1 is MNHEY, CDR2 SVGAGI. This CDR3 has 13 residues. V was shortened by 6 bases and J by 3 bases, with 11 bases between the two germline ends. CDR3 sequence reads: CASSPGVYTEAFF. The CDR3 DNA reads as TGTGCCAGCAGCCCAGGGGTTTACACTGAAGCTTTCTTT.